These T cell receptor beta chains were read from a single sample in a study of blood T cell repertoires in COVID-19. Clones were read by immunoSEQ multiplex PCR, and TCRdb kept only the in-frame ones, dropping some. The table lists about 120,000 clones, about four fifths of them singletons. What was sequenced was peripheral blood. Receptors were obtained from a middle-aged man with active or convalescent COVID-19. The CDR3 runs from the conserved cysteine through the conserved F or W. Fields, in order: D gene, V gene, CDR3 length, J gene, clone size, CDR3 DNA, CDR3 protein. D genes are given only for firm matches. Size is omitted from some rows. Given values are once, few, many or a class for expanded clones.

NA	TRBV30	15	TRBJ2-2	NA	TGTGCCTGGACCCGTGGGCCCGGCCTCACCGGGGAGTTGTTTTTT	CAWTRGPGLTGELFF
NA	TRBV7-2	16	TRBJ2-1	NA	TGTGCCAGCAGCCACAAAGGTGGGGGGAACCCGCATGAGCAGTTCTTC	CASSHKGGGNPHEQFF
TRBD1	TRBV18	15	TRBJ1-1	NA	TGTGCCAGCTCACCACAGGGACAGGGGAACACTGAAGCTTTCTTT	CASSPQGQGNTEAFF
NA	TRBV6-2/TRBV6-3	14	TRBJ1-1	few	TGTGCCAGCAGTTACAGGAACAGTTACACTGAAGCTTTCTTT	CASSYRNSYTEAFF
TRBD1	TRBV10-3	17	TRBJ2-7	NA	TGTGCCATCAGTGAGTCGGGACCAGGGGGCGCGTCTTACGAGCAGTACTTC	CAISESGPGGASYEQYF
NA	TRBV7-3	14	TRBJ2-1	NA	TGTGCCAGCAGCGGACAGCAAAGGGCCGGTGAGCAGTTCTTC	CASSGQQRAGEQFF
NA	TRBV19	13	TRBJ2-7	NA	TGTGCCAGTAAGGCCAGGTCCTCCTACGAGCAGTACTTC	CASKARSSYEQYF
TRBD1	TRBV19	14	TRBJ1-5	NA	TGTGCCAGTAGTATCAGGGGGCGCAATCAGCCCCAGCATTTT	CASSIRGRNQPQHF
TRBD1	TRBV5-6	17	TRBJ1-3	NA	TGTGCCAGCAGCACTCGGAGGTGGACAGGGGGAGGAAACACCATATATTTT	CASSTRRWTGGGNTIYF
NA	TRBV19	12	TRBJ2-4	NA	TGTGCCAGCCAGGGTATGGGTAACATTCAGTACTTC	CASQGMGNIQYF
NA	TRBV2	12	TRBJ1-2	NA	TGTGCCAGGGGTACCGGGGGGACGGGCTACACCTTC	CARGTGGTGYTF
TRBD1	TRBV5-1	15	TRBJ2-7	NA	TGCGCCAGCAGCGCCACCGGGACAGGTTTCTACGAGCAGTACTTC	CASSATGTGFYEQYF
TRBD1	TRBV5-1	14	TRBJ1-1	NA	TGCGCCAGCAGCCCGGACAGGGTGAACACTGAAGCTTTCTTT	CASSPDRVNTEAFF
TRBD1	TRBV19	19	TRBJ1-5	NA	TGTGCCAGTAGTCCCCGGGACAGGGGCCGCCGGTTGAGCAATCAGCCCCAGCATTTT	CASSPRDRGRRLSNQPQHF
TRBD1	TRBV28	16	TRBJ1-2	once	TGTGCCAGCAGCCCGGGAGGGACAGACACTAACTATGGCTACACCTTC	CASSPGGTDTNYGYTF
NA	TRBV14	13	TRBJ1-1	NA	TGTGCCAGCAGCCAAGTAGGGAGGGCTGAAGCTTTCTTT	CASSQVGRAEAFF
NA	TRBV24-1	13	TRBJ1-3	NA	TGTGCCACCAGTGGAGGTCTGGGAAACACCATATATTTT	CATSGGLGNTIYF
TRBD1	TRBV2	17	TRBJ1-1	NA	TGTGCCAGCAGTGAAGAACCGGGACAGGGGCGGCGGACTGAAGCTTTCTTT	CASSEEPGQGRRTEAFF
TRBD1	TRBV15	14	TRBJ1-5	NA	TGTGCCACCAGCGGGGACAGCCCCGCGGGGCCCCAGCATTTT	CATSGDSPAGPQHF
TRBD2	TRBV24-1	12	TRBJ2-7	NA	TGTGCCACTGCGGGACTACCCTACGAGCAGTACTTC	CATAGLPYEQYF
NA	TRBV24-1	15	TRBJ2-3	NA	TGTGCCACCAGTGGCGGGGTTATTCAAGGAGATACGCAGTATTTT	CATSGGVIQGDTQYF
NA	TRBV5-1	20	TRBJ1-6	once	TGCGCCAGCAGCTGGGGAGGCAGGGATACTAAGGGGAGGACTGATTCACCCCTCCACTTT	CASSWGGRDTKGRTDSPLHF
TRBD1	TRBV6-5	12	TRBJ1-1	NA	TGTGCCAGCTTAAGACAGGGCACTGAAGCTTTCTTT	CASLRQGTEAFF
TRBD1	TRBV12-3/TRBV12-4	13	TRBJ2-7	few	TGTGCCAGCAGGAAGGGACAGCTCTACGAGCAGTACTTC	CASRKGQLYEQYF
NA	TRBV28	12	TRBJ1-5	NA	TGTGCCAGCAGTTTGGGGAGTCAGCCCCAGCATTTT	CASSLGSQPQHF
TRBD2	TRBV9	17	TRBJ2-3	NA	TGTGCCAGCAGCGAGGATGGACTAGCGGGACGCACAGATACGCAGTATTTT	CASSEDGLAGRTDTQYF
TRBD2	TRBV5-1	18	TRBJ2-5	NA	TGCGCCAGCAGCTCGCCCTACGATAGCGGGAGGAGTCAAGAGACCCAGTACTTC	CASSSPYDSGRSQETQYF
NA	TRBV30	15	TRBJ1-1	NA	TGTGCCTGGAGTCCCCGGGATAGGGTGAACACTGAAGCTTTCTTT	CAWSPRDRVNTEAFF
NA	TRBV3-1/TRBV3-2	14	TRBJ2-7	NA	TGTGCCAGCAGCCAAGGAGGAGGGGCCTTCGAGCAGTACTTC	CASSQGGGAFEQYF
TRBD1	TRBV2	13	TRBJ1-1	few	TGTGCCAGCACAGGACAGGTGAACACTGAAGCTTTCTTT	CASTGQVNTEAFF
TRBD2	TRBV3-1/TRBV3-2	17	TRBJ2-2	once	TGTGCCAGCAGCCCCCGGGGACTAGCGGGGAACACCTGGGAGCTGTTTTTT	CASSPRGLAGNTWELFF
NA	TRBV7-3	16	TRBJ1-6	NA	TGTGCCAGCAGCTCCCGGGGGGGGACAACTAATTCACCCCTCCACTTT	CASSSRGGTTNSPLHF
TRBD1	TRBV7-9	12	TRBJ1-2	NA	TGTGCCACCGGACAGGGGGACTATGGCTACACCTTC	CATGQGDYGYTF
NA	TRBV7-9	14	TRBJ1-5	NA	TGTGCCAGCAGCTTTGGTGAGGGCAATCAGCCCCAGCATTTT	CASSFGEGNQPQHF
NA	TRBV3-1/TRBV3-2	15	TRBJ1-1	NA	TGTGCCAGCAGCCCCCCGTTGGGGGGTCGGGCTGAAGCTTTCTTT	CASSPPLGGRAEAFF
NA	TRBV25-1	14	TRBJ1-6	NA	TGTGCCAGCAGAGCGGGACGCCAGAATTCACCCCTCCACTTT	CASRAGRQNSPLHF
TRBD2	TRBV19	15	TRBJ2-1	NA	TGTGCCAGTAGTATTTTTGTAGCGGGAGGTAATGAGCAGTTCTTC	CASSIFVAGGNEQFF
NA	TRBV19	17	TRBJ1-1	NA	TGTGCCAGTAGTATAATCGGGGGGCGCGGGCTGAACACTGAAGCTTTCTTT	CASSIIGGRGLNTEAFF
NA	TRBV9	15	TRBJ2-3	NA	TGTGCCAGCAGCTCCCATTCCCCCGGGGGAGATACGCAGTATTTT	CASSSHSPGGDTQYF
NA	TRBV30	15	TRBJ1-1	NA	TGTGCTGTTATAGGGGGTAGGTTGAGGAACACTGAAGCTTTCTTT	CAVIGGRLRNTEAFF
NA	TRBV7-5	13	TRBJ1-2	NA	TGTGTCAGAAGCTTATCAGGGGCGCGGGGCTACACCTTC	CVRSLSGARGYTF
NA	TRBV6-5	15	TRBJ1-2	NA	TGTGCCAGCAGTTCCCTGAGGGCCTCTAACTATGGCTACACCTTC	CASSSLRASNYGYTF
TRBD2	TRBV28	14	TRBJ2-7	NA	TGTGCCAGCGGTACTAGCGGGGGGCGGTACGAGCAGTACTTC	CASGTSGGRYEQYF
NA	TRBV12-5	15	TRBJ2-1	NA	TGTGCTAGTGGCCCCGCGGGTAGTGATTATCGTGAGCAGTTCTTC	CASGPAGSDYREQFF
NA	TRBV6-1	14	TRBJ1-6	few	TGTGCCAGCAGTTATTCAGAAGTTCGTTCACCCCTCCACTTT	CASSYSEVRSPLHF
TRBD1	TRBV10-3	17	TRBJ1-1	few	TGTGCCATCAGTGAAAATATTGGGACGGACAGGCGATTGAATGCTTTCTTT	CAISENIGTDRRLNAFF
NA	TRBV28	14	TRBJ2-2	NA	TGTGCCAGCAGTTTAATCAGGAACACCGGGGAGCTGTTTTTT	CASSLIRNTGELFF
TRBD1	TRBV30	14	TRBJ1-1	NA	TGTGCCTGGGCCCCCAGGGACAGGGAAACTGAAGCTTTCTTT	CAWAPRDRETEAFF
TRBD1	TRBV6-4	15	TRBJ1-1	NA	TGTGCCAGCAGTAACAGCCAGGGGGCGAACACTGAAGCTTTCTTT	CASSNSQGANTEAFF
TRBD2	TRBV10-1	13	TRBJ2-7	NA	TGCGCCAGGCCTAGCGGGAGTTCCTACGAGCAGTACTTC	CARPSGSSYEQYF
NA	TRBV6-5	14	TRBJ1-2	NA	TGTGCCAGCAGTTACTCCCAGGGTAACTATGGCTACACCTTC	CASSYSQGNYGYTF
NA	TRBV27	16	TRBJ1-6	NA	TGTGCCAGCAGTTTAGTTGGAGATTTACCTAATTCACCCCTCCACTTT	CASSLVGDLPNSPLHF
NA	TRBV5-1	14	TRBJ1-1	many	TGCGCCAGCAGCCCATCGGAGCCATGGACTGAAGCTTTCTTT	CASSPSEPWTEAFF
NA	TRBV4-2	14	TRBJ1-2	NA	TGTGCCAGCAGCCAGGGGGGAACAGAATATGGCTACACCTTC	CASSQGGTEYGYTF
TRBD1	TRBV15	15	TRBJ2-7	NA	TGTGCCACCAGCCGAGACCCGGGACAGGGCCACGAGCAGTACTTC	CATSRDPGQGHEQYF